One sample yielded the 7 T cell receptor beta chains listed below, sequenced in a study of T cell repertoires in cytomegalovirus infection (dated by TCRdb to between 2017 and 2020). Sequencing took place on an Illumina HiSeq 1500. The public reads were run again by TCRdb, first through fastp at Q25 and then through MiXCR, and only productive beta chains were kept. Each CDR3 protein appears once, grouped with its most common genes and DNA. The sample table contains 450,000 to 550,000 distinct CDR3 sequences; only one count was recorded for approximately 15% of them. Approximately 24% of the sample is in the top ten clones. The sample taken for sequencing was CD8+ T cells from PBMCs. These TCRs come from a human donor in good health (CMV status not recorded). Some clones in this sample may be carry-over from other donors' samples.

This chain links TRBV18 with TRBJ2-5, with 7 nucleotides matching TRBD1. CDR3 length: 14 residues. Germline V gene lookup returns CDR1 KGHSH and CDR2 LQKENI. V was pared by 4 bases and J by 5 bases, with 7 bases of the junction left unmatched. CDR3: CASSLQGRRETQYF. The CDR3 nucleotides are TGTGCCAGCTCACTACAGGGGAGACGGGAGACCCAGTACTTC. The full variable domain, rest sourced from reference TRBV18 and TRBJ2-5, is NAGVMQNPRHLVRRRGQEARLRCSPMKGHSHVYWYRQLPEEGLKFMVYLQKENIIDESGMPKERFSAEFPKEGPSILRIQQVVRGDSAAYFCASSLQGRRETQYFGPGTRLLVL.

This clonotype was observed many times. The chain carries TRBV12-3 or TRBV12-4 and TRBJ2-1, with D possibly TRBD1 on 6 matching bases. V shed 4 bases and J shed 5 bases, with 15 bases lying between them. The CDR3 spans 15 residues. The CDR3 DNA reads TGTGCCAGCAGTTCGGACAGTATAAGCCACAATGAGCAGTTCTTC. Its protein is CASSSDSISHNEQFF.

This clonotype has just a few counts. The chain has TRBV20-1 and TRBJ2-5; unclear D gene. Per germline, CDR1 DFQATT and CDR2 SNEGSKA (reference sequence). The CDR3 has 14 residues. The V end lost 0 bases, the J end lost 9 bases, and 17 bases lay between the germline ends. CDR3 in amino acids: CSARDESSAVSQYF. The CDR3 bases are TGCAGTGCTAGAGATGAGAGCTCCGCCGTGTCCCAGTACTTC.

This clonotype has just a few counts. The chain has TRBV27 and TRBJ1-5; D gene unclear. The V end lost 8 bases, the J end lost 6 bases, and 11 bases lay between the germline ends. Germline CDR1 is MNHEY and CDR2 is SMNVEV (reference sequence). This CDR3 comprises 12 residues. Written as DNA, the CDR3 is TGTGCCAGCGCAAGGACGGGTCAGCCCCAGCATTTT. Amino acids: CASARTGQPQHF.

This chain uses TRBV7-4 with TRBJ2-3; TRBD2 agrees at 13 bases. The V segment lost 4 bases and the J segment 7 bases; nucleotides outside the gene matches: 8. Germline lookup yields CDR1 SGHVT and CDR2 SQSDAQ. This CDR3 comprises 16 residues. The CDR3 DNA sequence: TGTGCCAGCAGCTCCTCCACTAGCGGGAGGGGTTATACGCAGTATTTT. It yields the protein CASSSSTSGRGYTQYF.

This chain joins TRBV19 and TRBJ1-5, with 8 bases lining up with TRBD1. Trimming cost V 10 bases and J 2 bases; bases outside gene matches: 10. The CDR3 is 15 amino acids. Per germline, CDR1 LNHDA and CDR2 SQIVND (reference sequence). The CDR3 sequence is CATRKDREGNQPQHF. The DNA of the CDR3 is TGTGCCACCAGAAAGGACAGGGAGGGCAATCAGCCCCAGCATTTT.

This clonotype was detected ten times or more. J is TRBJ2-5 and V is TRBV7-9; D not resolved. This CDR3 spans 12 amino acids. V was pared by 6 bases and J by 3 bases, with 8 bases between. Germline V lookup: CDR1 SEHNR, CDR2 FQNEAQ (reference sequence). The CDR3 reads CASRPLEETQYF. The CDR3 DNA sequence: TGTGCCAGCAGGCCGTTAGAAGAGACCCAGTACTTC.